The 11 T cell receptor beta chains below all came from one sample that was sequenced in a study of spatial heterogeneity in lung cancer. Time point described: sample taken at primary tumor resection. Whole RNA, isolated from tumor, nontumor lung or frozen PBMC, was sequenced without prior sorting. One entry per CDR3 protein results from TCRdb running MiXCR on the 5' RACE reads. The data hold approximately 6,900 distinct CDR3 sequences, with roughly 3.8% observed a single time. Sequencing was performed on normal lung tissue next to the tumor, taken at surgery. These receptors were taken from a female donor with early-stage non-small cell lung cancer.

This clonotype appeared many times. CDR3 sequence: CASSTMGQTDTQYF. As DNA, the CDR3 is TGTGCCAGCAGTACAATGGGACAGACAGATACGCAGTATTTT. This chain joins TRBV27 and TRBJ2-3, with 7 bases identical to TRBD1. Germline V gene lookup returns CDR1 MNHEY and CDR2 SMNVEV (reference sequence). The CDR3 has 14 residues. V lost 5 bases, J lost 3 bases, and 5 bases stayed unmatched.

This clonotype was detected many times. The chain is built from TRBV5-1 and TRBJ2-7; perhaps TRBD1 as D (6 bases). The V gene lost 0 bases and the J gene lost 6 bases, with 7 bases spanning the gap. Germline V gives CDR1 SGHRS, CDR2 YFSETQ. This CDR3 comprises 12 residues. As DNA, the CDR3 is TGCGCCAGCAGCTTGGCAGGGGCCGAGCAGTACTTC. Amino acid sequence: CASSLAGAEQYF.

This clonotype was recorded many times. The chain is built from TRBV12-3 or TRBV12-4 and TRBJ1-2, with 8 bases that match TRBD1. Trimming cost V 6 bases and J 5 bases; bases outside gene matches: 2. This CDR3 spans 12 amino acids. Here the CDR3 reads CASSTGGYGYTF. The CDR3 DNA reads TGTGCCAGCAGCACAGGGGGTTATGGCTACACCTTC.

The chain recombines TRBV11-2 with TRBJ1-1, with D possibly TRBD1 on 6 matching bases. This CDR3 comprises 14 residues. The V end lost 3 bases, the J end lost 5 bases, and 13 bases lay between the germline ends. CDR1 is SGHAT, CDR2 FQNNGV, per germline. Here the CDR3 DNA reads TGTGCCAGCAGCTTTCGGGGGGCGCAGACTGAAGCTTTCTTT. This codes for CASSFRGAQTEAFF.

By proportion, this clonotype is medium-sized. The chain couples TRBV9 to TRBJ1-6; TRBD1 is a possible D gene (5 bases). The CDR3 covers 14 residues. Germline assignment: CDR1 SGDLS and CDR2 YYNGEE. V lost 3 bases and J 5 bases, leaving 9 bases between the germline ends. This chain's CDR3 is CASSEGPHNSPLHF. CDR3 sequence (DNA): TGTGCCAGCAGCGAGGGGCCTCATAATTCACCCCTCCACTTT.

This clonotype was detected many times. The chain couples TRBV27 to TRBJ2-1; 8 nucleotides line up with TRBD1. The junction had 8 bases not matched to a gene; V was cut back by 2 bases and J by 5 bases. Germline V gene lookup returns CDR1 MNHEY and CDR2 SMNVEV (reference sequence). CDR3 length equals 16 residues. The CDR3, as DNA: TGTGCCAGCAGTTTACGCCGGGACAGGATCAACAATGAGCAGTTCTTC. Its translation: CASSLRRDRINNEQFF.

This clonotype was detected many times. The chain joins TRBV4-1 to TRBJ2-5; tentatively, D is TRBD2 (6 bases). The CDR3 is 17 amino acids. Looked up from germline, CDR1 is MGHRA and CDR2 is YSYEKL. V gave up 6 bases and J gave up 1 base, with 21 bases separating them. The CDR3 DNA sequence: TGCGCCAGCAGACCGGGGGAGTCACCGATCTCCCAAGAGACCCAGTACTTC. Its translation: CASRPGESPISQETQYF.

This clonotype was detected ten times or more. V usage is TRBV7-6 and J usage is TRBJ1-1; TRBD1 matches 9 bases. V trimming: 2 bases; J trimming: 4 bases; junction bases outside the gene matches: 2. Germline lookup yields CDR1 SGHVS and CDR2 FNYEAQ. This CDR3 has 14 residues. CDR3 in DNA: TGTGCCAGCAGCTTAACGACAGGGGGCACTGAAGCTTTCTTT. Translating it yields CASSLTTGGTEAFF.

This clonotype has ten or more counts. This chain links TRBV7-2 with TRBJ2-5; maybe TRBD2 (7 bases). This CDR3 spans 15 amino acids. V shed 0 bases and J shed 5 bases, with 13 bases lying between them. Germline loops: CDR1 SGHTA, CDR2 FQGNSA. DNA of the CDR3: TGTGCCAGCAGCTTAGCGTGGGGGGGCAGGGAGACCCAGTACTTC. It yields the protein CASSLAWGGRETQYF. Variable domain in full (rest from reference TRBV7-2 and TRBJ2-5): GAGVSQSPSNKVTEKGKDVELRCDPISGHTALYWYRQSLGQGLEFLIYFQGNSAPDKSGLPSDRFSAERTGGSVSTLTIQRTQQEDSAVYLCASSLAWGGRETQYFGPGTRLLVL.

This clonotype was seen many times. V usage is TRBV2 and J usage is TRBJ1-5, with D uncertain. The length of the CDR3 is 13 residues. Germline assignment: CDR1 SNHLY and CDR2 FYNNEI. Trimming removed 4 bases at V and 5 bases at J, with 9 bases between. The CDR3 reads CASSGRSDQPQHF. In DNA, the CDR3 is TGTGCCAGCAGTGGACGCTCAGATCAGCCCCAGCATTTT.

This clonotype was detected many times. This chain joins TRBV2 and TRBJ1-1; the D is unclear. Germline CDR1 reads SNHLY; CDR2 reads FYNNEI. V was trimmed by 7 bases and J by 5 bases, leaving 17 bases between them. This CDR3 has 14 residues. The CDR3 loop reads CASIVRKGGTEAFF. CDR3 sequence (DNA): TGTGCCAGCATAGTTCGAAAGGGAGGGACTGAAGCTTTCTTT.